The 31 T cell receptor beta chains given below trace back to one sample, sequenced in a study of T cell changes during pregnancy in multiple sclerosis. The assay was immunoSEQ multiplex PCR, and TCRdb's table has in-frame clones only and misses some. The top ten hold roughly 1.2% of the sample, which has 38,000 or so clones, approximately 90% seen once. Source: peripheral blood, taken before pregnancy. The source of these receptors is a female donor with multiple sclerosis, enrolled in a pregnancy study.

The CDR3 DNA is TGTGCCATCAGGTTGACACGATTGGGTTACAATGAGCAGTTCTTC. Residues: CAIRLTRLGYNEQFF. The rearrangement joins TRBV10-3 to TRBJ2-1; D gene uncertain. V lost 6 bases and J lost 4, with 16 bases in between. CDR1 and CDR2 from the germline V gene are ENHRY and SYGVKD. This CDR3 is 15 amino acids long.

The chain uses TRBV15 and TRBJ2-7; a possible D gene is TRBD1 (6 bases). V lost 1 base, J lost 4 bases, and 11 bases lay in between. Germline V gives CDR1 LNHNV, CDR2 YYDKDF (reference sequence). This CDR3 spans 14 amino acids. The CDR3 sequence is CATSRVPGEYEQYF. CDR3 in DNA: TGTGCCACCAGCAGAGTTCCAGGGGAATACGAGCAGTACTTC.

The chain joins TRBV5-1 to TRBJ2-7; TRBD2 aligns across 7 bases. In germline, CDR1 is SGHRS, CDR2 YFSETQ. This CDR3 spans 13 amino acids. V lost 4 bases, J lost 3 bases, and 4 bases stayed unmatched. CDR3 nucleotides: TGCGCCAGCAGCCCAGCTAGCGGCTACGAGCAGTACTTC. Protein product: CASSPASGYEQYF.

This sequence joins TRBV10-1 and TRBJ2-5, with TRBD2 matching over 12 bases. In germline, CDR1 is WNHNN, CDR2 SYGVQD (reference sequence). This CDR3 contains 13 residues. Losses at the gene ends were 10 bases for V and 4 bases for J; bases not matched to a gene: 4. As DNA, the CDR3 is TGCGCCACCCCGGGACTAGCGGGAGAGACCCAGTACTTC. This encodes CATPGLAGETQYF.

The chain links TRBV7-2 to TRBJ2-5; TRBD2 matches 7 bases. The J call may not be correct, given that the DNA end is closer to TRBJ2-7. There are 14 residues in the CDR3. Per the germline V gene, CDR1 is SGHTA and CDR2 is FQGNSA. CDR3 in DNA: TGTGCCAGCAGCTCCGACCGGGGGGCCTACGAGCAGTACTTC. Its protein is CASSSDRGAYEQYF.

The count of this clone is one. V and J are TRBV2 and TRBJ2-5; tentative D call: TRBD2 (6 bases). The V end lost 0 bases, the J end lost 5 bases, and 10 bases lay between the germline ends. This CDR3 has 14 amino acids. The germline gives CDR1 SNHLY, CDR2 FYNNEI. The CDR3 here is CASSEAPTSETQYF. DNA of the CDR3: TGTGCCAGCAGTGAAGCCCCGACTAGTGAGACCCAGTACTTC.

The chain uses TRBV5-1 and TRBJ2-5; TRBD2 matches at 13 bases. Trimming at V came to 3 bases and at J to 4 bases, leaving 9 bases not matched to a gene. Germline lookup yields CDR1 SGHRS and CDR2 YFSETQ. This CDR3 spans 17 amino acids. This CDR3 reads CASSSGLAGYLGETQYF. DNA of the CDR3: TGCGCCAGCAGCTCGGGACTAGCGGGATATTTGGGAGAGACCCAGTACTTC.

This clone occurred once. J is TRBJ1-3 and V is TRBV18, with D perhaps TRBD1 (6 bases). Per the germline V gene, CDR1 is KGHSH and CDR2 is LQKENI. The V gene lost 1 base and the J gene lost 0 bases, with 10 bases spanning the gap. This CDR3 has 16 residues. The DNA of the CDR3 is TGTGCCAGCTCACCACGAGGACAGTCCTCTGGAAACACCATATATTTT. Protein product: CASSPRGQSSGNTIYF.

The gene calls are TRBV4-3 and TRBJ2-7; perhaps TRBD1 as D (6 bases). This CDR3 comprises 15 residues. Germline CDR1 LGHNA, CDR2 YSLEER. Deletions cut 2 bases from V and 4 bases from J, with 15 bases between. CDR3 region: CASSQTGQTAYEQYF. In nucleotides, the CDR3 is TGCGCCAGCAGCCAAACCGGACAGACTGCTTACGAGCAGTACTTC.

The V call is TRBV28, the J call TRBJ2-1; 9 nucleotides line up with TRBD1. This CDR3 spans 16 amino acids. CDR1 is MDHEN and CDR2 is SYDVKM in the germline V gene. Trimming took 3 bases from V and 7 from J; bases not matched to a gene: 10. CDR3 sequence reads: CASSFQTGGARNEQFF. The CDR3, as DNA: TGTGCCAGCAGTTTCCAAACAGGGGGCGCGAGGAATGAGCAGTTCTTC.

The sample holds one count of this clone. The same CDR3 is also encoded by other DNA sequences in this sample. J is TRBJ2-6 and V is TRBV23-1; 8 nucleotides agree with TRBD1. TRBV23-1 qualifies as an ORF whose function is uncertain. The CDR3 spans 18 residues. V lost 3 bases, J lost 0 bases, and 7 bases stayed unmatched. The CDR3 protein is CASSQSGTGSSGANVLTF. Written as DNA, the CDR3 is TGCGCCAGCAGTCAGTCGGGGACAGGATCCTCTGGGGCCAACGTCCTGACTTTC.

The CDR3 DNA is TGTGCCAGCAGCTTTAGCGCCACTAGCACAGATACGCAGTATTTT. As protein: CASSFSATSTDTQYF. This rearrangement joins TRBV7-9 to TRBJ2-3; tentatively, D is TRBD2 (5 bases). V dropped 3 bases and J dropped 0 bases, with 10 bases sitting between them. Germline-derived CDR1 and CDR2 are SEHNR and FQNEAQ (reference sequence). This CDR3 comprises 15 residues.

The V call is TRBV6-5, the J call TRBJ2-5; 7 bases align to TRBD2. Germline-derived CDR1 and CDR2 are MNHEY and SVGAGI. V lost 4 bases, J lost 1 base, and 9 bases stayed unmatched. The CDR3 extends over 16 amino acids. CDR3 in DNA: TGTGCCAGCAGTTCCCGTCGAGTAGCGGGCCAAGAGACCCAGTACTTC. This sequence encodes CASSSRRVAGQETQYF.

This rearrangement joins TRBV6-5 to TRBJ2-2, with 7 bases identical to TRBD2. This CDR3 has 16 amino acids. V lost 4 bases, J lost 0 bases, and 5 bases stayed unmatched. Germline CDR1 reads MNHEY; CDR2 reads SVGAGI. CDR3 amino acids: CASSSGGGTNTGELFF. CDR3 sequence (DNA): TGTGCCAGCAGTTCGGGGGGAGGAACGAACACCGGGGAGCTGTTTTTT.

This chain joins TRBV28 and TRBJ2-7; D perhaps matches TRBD1 (5 bases). The germline V gene has CDR1 MDHEN and CDR2 SYDVKM. This CDR3 region has 17 residues. V was cut by 4 bases and J by 3 bases, with 22 bases left in between. As DNA, the CDR3 is TGTGCCAGCAGTTCCTGGGTCGGGCAGGGAATTATCTACGAGCAGTACTTC. Protein: CASSSWVGQGIIYEQYF.

V and J are TRBV5-6 and TRBJ2-5; D gene ambiguous. The V gene lost 2 bases and the J gene lost 3 bases, with 8 bases spanning the gap. CDR1 SGHDT and CDR2 YYEEEE come from the germline V gene. The CDR3 length is 13 residues. The CDR3 DNA follows: TGTGCCAGCAGCTTTTGGTCAGAAGAGACCCAGTACTTC. Its translation: CASSFWSEETQYF.

V and J are TRBV19 and TRBJ2-7; no clear D gene. V shed 4 bases and J shed 2 bases, with 12 bases lying between them. Germline CDR1 and CDR2: LNHDA and SQIVND (reference sequence). This CDR3 region has 14 residues. The CDR3 DNA is TGTGCCAGTAGTACCTATGAATATACCTACGAGCAGTACTTC. This encodes CASSTYEYTYEQYF.

The V and J genes are TRBV30 and TRBJ2-6; possible D gene TRBD1, 6 bases. V was clipped by 2 bases and J by 0 bases, with 8 bases between them. The CDR3 runs 15 residues. CDR1 is GTSNPN and CDR2 is SVGIG in the germline V gene (reference sequence). As DNA, the CDR3 is TGTGCCTGGAGTACGGACAGCTCTGGGGCCAACGTCCTGACTTTC. Amino acids: CAWSTDSSGANVLTF.

The V call is TRBV27, the J call TRBJ2-1; 9 nucleotides line up with TRBD2. Germline trimming cut 0 bases from V and 8 bases from J; bases unmatched to any gene: 14. Germline V gene sequence: CDR1 MNHEY, CDR2 SMNVEV (reference sequence). The CDR3 loop spans 18 amino acids. The chain's CDR3 is CASSLSVLAGGPLDEQFF. CDR3 in DNA: TGTGCCAGCAGTTTATCGGTTTTGGCGGGAGGGCCTTTGGATGAGCAGTTCTTC.

The chain recombines TRBV11-3 with TRBJ2-1; no definite D call. The CDR3 consists of 13 residues. Trimming pared 5 bases from V and 9 bases from J, leaving 14 bases between. Germline loops: CDR1 SGHNT, CDR2 YENEEA. DNA of the CDR3: TGTGCCAGCAGCCTCTCAATGAGAGGTGAGCAGTTCTTC. Protein product: CASSLSMRGEQFF.

This clone occurred a few times. The chain is built from TRBV27 and TRBJ1-1; 7 bases map to TRBD1. CDR1 and CDR2 from the germline V gene are MNHEY and SMNVEV (reference sequence). After removal of 6 bases from V and 5 bases from J, the junction contained 6 bases not matched to a gene. This CDR3 has 13 amino acids. The CDR3 region is CASSHRGQTEAFF. The CDR3 DNA reads TGTGCCAGCAGCCACAGGGGTCAGACTGAAGCTTTCTTT.

This clone was seen only once. V and J are TRBV11-2 and TRBJ1-3, with 10 bases aligning to TRBD1. The CDR3 has 16 residues. J lost 4 bases, V lost 5 bases, and 8 bases had no gene match. Per germline, CDR1 SGHAT and CDR2 FQNNGV. The CDR3: CASSDRGQGGGNTIYF. The DNA of the CDR3 is TGTGCCAGCAGCGATCGCGGACAGGGGGGCGGAAACACCATATATTTT.

V and J are TRBV6-5 and TRBJ1-1, with D perhaps matching TRBD1 (6 bases). Trimming shortened V by 4 bases and J by 4 bases, and 16 bases separated the two germline ends. Germline values: CDR1 MNHEY, CDR2 SVGAGI. The CDR3 is made up of 15 amino acids. This CDR3 is CASSLEQGGGTEAFF. The DNA of the CDR3 is TGTGCCAGCAGTTTAGAACAGGGTGGGGGCACTGAAGCTTTCTTT.

This chain connects TRBV5-1 to TRBJ1-3; D call uncertain. Germline V gene lookup returns CDR1 SGHRS and CDR2 YFSETQ. The V gene lost 1 base and the J gene lost 0 bases, with 14 bases spanning the gap. The CDR3 contains 17 residues. The CDR3 loop is CASSLFWEKSSGNTIYF. The CDR3 nucleotides are TGCGCCAGCAGCTTGTTTTGGGAGAAAAGCTCTGGAAACACCATATATTTT.

The V and J genes are TRBV5-1 and TRBJ2-7; TRBD2 matches at 12 bases. There are 16 residues in the CDR3. The trim removed 4 bases at V and 2 bases at J, leaving 7 bases unmatched. CDR1 and CDR2 from the germline V gene are SGHRS and YFSETQ. The CDR3 sequence: CASSQGLAGIAYEQYF. The CDR3 DNA follows: TGCGCCAGCAGCCAGGGACTAGCGGGTATCGCCTACGAGCAGTACTTC.

CDR3 DNA: TGTGCCAGCAGTCCCCGGGACAGGGTCAATCAGCCCCAGCATTTT. This translates into CASSPRDRVNQPQHF. V usage is TRBV28 and J usage is TRBJ1-5, with 9 nucleotides matching TRBD1. The CDR3 is made up of 15 amino acids. Germline CDR1 MDHEN, CDR2 SYDVKM. V dropped 5 bases and J dropped 3; count of bases not matched to a gene: 5.

V and J are TRBV6-5 and TRBJ1-1; 7 nucleotides align to TRBD1. The germline gives CDR1 MNHEY, CDR2 SVGAGI. The CDR3 has 15 residues. Trimming cost V 2 bases and J 0 bases; bases outside gene matches: 3. The CDR3 DNA sequence: TGTGCCAGCAGTTACCAGACAGGGCTGAACACTGAAGCTTTCTTT. Translation: CASSYQTGLNTEAFF.

Here the CDR3 DNA reads TGTGCCAGCAGCTTAAACAGGGCGGCAGATACGCAGTATTTT. As protein: CASSLNRAADTQYF. The chain uses TRBV7-2 and TRBJ2-3; tentatively, D is TRBD1 (6 bases). Germline V gene sequence: CDR1 SGHTA, CDR2 FQGNSA. The V end lost 2 bases, the J end lost 4 bases, and 10 bases lay between the germline ends. The CDR3 consists of 14 residues. The full variable domain, in which reference TRBV7-2 and TRBJ2-3 provide the parts outside the CDR3, is GAGVSQSPSNKVTEKGKDVELRCDPISGHTALYWYRQSLGQGLEFLIYFQGNSAPDKSGLPSDRFSAERTGGSVSTLTIQRTQQEDSAVYLCASSLNRAADTQYFGPGTRLTVL.

This chain uses TRBV5-4 with TRBJ2-3, with D hard to call. CDR1 is SGHNT and CDR2 is YYREEE in the germline V gene (reference sequence). V lost 2 bases and J lost 1, with 5 bases in between. CDR3 length equals 13 residues. CDR3 amino acids: CASSFYGTDTQYF. For the CDR3, the DNA is TGTGCCAGCAGCTTCTACGGCACAGATACGCAGTATTTT.

The V call is TRBV29-1, the J call TRBJ2-2; tentatively, D is TRBD1 (6 bases). There are 14 residues in the CDR3. Germline values: CDR1 SQVTM, CDR2 ANQGSEA. The V gene lost 5 bases and the J gene lost 5 bases, with 15 bases spanning the gap. The CDR3 DNA reads as TGCAGCGTTCTTCTGGGGGCTGGGACCGGGGAGCTGTTTTTT. Its translation: CSVLLGAGTGELFF.

Remarks on this clone: At the DNA level, this CDR3 is encoded by other sequences in the same sample as well. The chain couples TRBV5-1 to TRBJ1-1; TRBD1 aligns across 10 bases. Trimming took 2 bases from V and 1 from J; bases not matched to a gene: 8. The germline CDR1 and CDR2 sequences are SGHRS and YFSETQ. The CDR3 is 17 residues long. The CDR3 loop is CASSFTGQGTENTEAFF. The DNA of the CDR3 is TGCGCCAGCAGCTTTACGGGACAGGGGACCGAGAACACTGAAGCTTTCTTT.